Below, one T cell receptor beta chain is given with its context. These data come from a study of blood T cell repertoires in COVID-19. Study-wide context: The samples span acute and convalescent COVID-19 from the United States, Italy and Spain.

V lost 8 bases and J 7 bases, leaving 8 bases between the germline ends. Germline values: CDR1 SNHLY, CDR2 FYNNEI. The CDR3 loop spans 11 amino acids. Assay: immunoSEQ multiplex PCR; the TCRdb copy retains only in-frame clones and omits some. This sample yields more than 150,000 clones, of which roughly four fifths are seen a single time; more than 10% belongs to the top ten. Seattle enrolled patients during active infection and tracked them longitudinally. The sequence was collected from a woman over 75 with COVID-19, enrolled during active disease. This chain connects TRBV2 to TRBJ2-2, with D unclear. The sample consisted of peripheral blood. The CDR3 sequence is CASAYDGELFF. Here the CDR3 DNA reads TGTGCCAGCGCCTATGACGGGGAGCTGTTTTTT.